A selection of T cell receptor beta chains follows, all from one sample in a study of shared clonotypes between healthy human individuals. Measured with immunoSEQ multiplex PCR; TCRdb has only the in-frame clones, and not every one. The table lists roughly 1,000,000 clones, around 82% of them singletons. The specimen was memory CD4+ T cells from PBMCs. Every receptor here comes from a man younger than 35 in good health. Some clones in this sample may be carry-over from other donors' samples. CDR3s include the opening cysteine and the closing phenylalanine or tryptophan. The D gene is left open where the match is weak. The listing skips clone size in some rows; elsewhere it reads once, few, many or a size class.

V gene: TRBV11-2
D gene: TRBD1
J gene: TRBJ2-7
clone size: -
CDR3 DNA: TGTGCCAGCAGGATGGGACAGACGAGCTCCTACGAGCAGTACTTC
CDR3 protein: CASRMGQTSSYEQYF

V gene: TRBV27
D gene: TRBD2
J gene: TRBJ2-7
clone size: -
CDR3 DNA: TGTGCCAGCAGCCGTCCGGGGGGGAACTACGAGCAGTACTTC
CDR3 protein: CASSRPGGNYEQYF

V gene: TRBV5-4
D gene: -
J gene: TRBJ1-2
clone size: -
CDR3 DNA: TGTGCCAGCAGCTTGGCCCCACAGGCCCACTATGGCTACACCTTC
CDR3 protein: CASSLAPQAHYGYTF

V gene: TRBV7-2
D gene: TRBD2
J gene: TRBJ2-2
clone size: few
CDR3 DNA: TGTGCCAGCAGCTTAGTAGGGACTAGCACCGGGGAGCTGTTTTTT
CDR3 protein: CASSLVGTSTGELFF

V gene: TRBV29-1
D gene: -
J gene: TRBJ2-7
clone size: -
CDR3 DNA: TGCAGCGTTGGTGGGCTAGCCCAAAGCTCCTACGAGCAGTACTTC
CDR3 protein: CSVGGLAQSSYEQYF

V gene: TRBV20-1
D gene: -
J gene: TRBJ2-2
clone size: -
CDR3 DNA: TGCAGTGCTATACGGACCGGGGAGCTGTTTTTT
CDR3 protein: CSAIRTGELFF

V gene: TRBV7-9
D gene: TRBD2
J gene: TRBJ2-5
clone size: once
CDR3 DNA: TGTGCCAGCGCACTAGCGGGAGCCCAAGAGACCCAGTACTTC
CDR3 protein: CASALAGAQETQYF

V gene: TRBV7-8
D gene: -
J gene: TRBJ2-3
clone size: -
CDR3 DNA: TGTGCCAGCAGCTCTTGGCGGACCCCCAGGACAGATACGCAGTATTTT
CDR3 protein: CASSSWRTPRTDTQYF

V gene: TRBV5-4
D gene: TRBD2
J gene: TRBJ2-3
clone size: -
CDR3 DNA: TGTGCCAGCAGCTTGACTAGCGGCTACACAGATACGCAGTATTTT
CDR3 protein: CASSLTSGYTDTQYF

V gene: TRBV4-2
D gene: -
J gene: TRBJ1-2
clone size: -
CDR3 DNA: TGTGCCAGCAGCCGCGAGTATGGCTACACCTTC
CDR3 protein: CASSREYGYTF

V gene: TRBV5-1
D gene: -
J gene: TRBJ2-3
clone size: -
CDR3 DNA: TGCGCCAGCAGCTTCGACTCACGCACAGATACGCAGTATTTT
CDR3 protein: CASSFDSRTDTQYF

V gene: TRBV7-8
D gene: -
J gene: TRBJ2-5
clone size: -
CDR3 DNA: TGTGCCACCGAGGGGGTCGCAGAGACCCAGTACTTC
CDR3 protein: CATEGVAETQYF

V gene: TRBV2
D gene: -
J gene: TRBJ2-6
clone size: -
CDR3 DNA: TGTGCCAGCAGGAAAAGCTCTGGGGCCAACGTCCTGACTTTC
CDR3 protein: CASRKSSGANVLTF

V gene: TRBV19
D gene: -
J gene: TRBJ1-5
clone size: -
CDR3 DNA: TGTGCCAGTAGTATTAATCCTAATCGAGGGGGGATGGTTCAGCCCCAGCATTTT
CDR3 protein: CASSINPNRGGMVQPQHF

V gene: TRBV6-6
D gene: -
J gene: TRBJ2-7
clone size: -
CDR3 DNA: TGTGCCAGCAGTTACTCACAGGACTACGAGCAGTACTTC
CDR3 protein: CASSYSQDYEQYF

V gene: TRBV10-3
D gene: TRBD2
J gene: TRBJ2-5
clone size: -
CDR3 DNA: TGTGCCATCAGTGAGTCGGGGGGGAAGAAAGAGACCCAGTACTTC
CDR3 protein: CAISESGGKKETQYF

V gene: TRBV10-3
D gene: -
J gene: TRBJ2-1
clone size: -
CDR3 DNA: TGTGCCATCAGTGGAGGCACAGGATGGGATGGTGAGCAGTTCTTC
CDR3 protein: CAISGGTGWDGEQFF

V gene: TRBV5-5
D gene: -
J gene: TRBJ2-5
clone size: once
CDR3 DNA: TGTGCCAGCAGCTTCCTCCCTAGCGAGGAGACCCAGTACTTC
CDR3 protein: CASSFLPSEETQYF

V gene: TRBV7-7
D gene: TRBD2
J gene: TRBJ2-1
clone size: -
CDR3 DNA: TGTGCCAGCAGCTCGAGACTAGCGGGAGGGAATGACGTTGAGCAGTTCTTC
CDR3 protein: CASSSRLAGGNDVEQFF

V gene: TRBV6-6
D gene: TRBD2
J gene: TRBJ2-2
clone size: -
CDR3 DNA: TGTGCCAGCAGCCTCGGACTAGCTGGGACCGGGGAGCTGTTTTTT
CDR3 protein: CASSLGLAGTGELFF

V gene: TRBV6-4
D gene: TRBD2
J gene: TRBJ2-1
clone size: once
CDR3 DNA: TGTGCCAAACGGGGGCTAGCGGGATCGACCTACTACAATGAGCAGTTCTTC
CDR3 protein: CAKRGLAGSTYYNEQFF

V gene: TRBV5-4
D gene: -
J gene: TRBJ2-3
clone size: -
CDR3 DNA: TGTGCCAGCAGCTTGGCGGGTTTTGAGGCAGATACGCAGTATTTT
CDR3 protein: CASSLAGFEADTQYF

V gene: TRBV2
D gene: TRBD1
J gene: TRBJ2-7
clone size: -
CDR3 DNA: TGTGCCAGCAATAGGGACAGGCACCCCCTCGAGCAGTACTTC
CDR3 protein: CASNRDRHPLEQYF

V gene: TRBV6-1
D gene: TRBD1
J gene: TRBJ2-7
clone size: once
CDR3 DNA: TGTGCCAGCAGCCGTTCCAGGGGGTCTCTCTACGAGCAGTACTTC
CDR3 protein: CASSRSRGSLYEQYF

V gene: TRBV28
D gene: -
J gene: TRBJ2-4
clone size: -
CDR3 DNA: TGTGCCAGCAGTTTACGGGTAGGGACCCAAAACATTCAGTACTTC
CDR3 protein: CASSLRVGTQNIQYF

V gene: TRBV10-1
D gene: -
J gene: TRBJ2-2
clone size: -
CDR3 DNA: TGCGCCAGCAGTGATTTGGTTAAGGGGGAGCTGTTTTTT
CDR3 protein: CASSDLVKGELFF

V gene: TRBV9
D gene: -
J gene: TRBJ1-4
clone size: -
CDR3 DNA: TGTGCCAGCAGCGTAGGGCAGGGGAACGAAAAACTGTTTTTT
CDR3 protein: CASSVGQGNEKLFF

V gene: TRBV7-3
D gene: TRBD1
J gene: TRBJ1-6
clone size: -
CDR3 DNA: TGTGCCAGCAGCTCGGGACAGCCGGGTTCACCCCTCCACTTT
CDR3 protein: CASSSGQPGSPLHF

V gene: TRBV5-1
D gene: -
J gene: TRBJ2-7
clone size: -
CDR3 DNA: TGCGCCAGCAGCTTGGCCAGCGACACGACCTACGAGCAGTACTTC
CDR3 protein: CASSLASDTTYEQYF

V gene: TRBV5-6
D gene: -
J gene: TRBJ1-1
clone size: -
CDR3 DNA: TGTGCCAGCAGCTTTATTACACGGACGAACACTGAAGCTTTCTTT
CDR3 protein: CASSFITRTNTEAFF

V gene: TRBV18
D gene: -
J gene: TRBJ2-7
clone size: few
CDR3 DNA: TGTGCCAGCTCAGCAACCGGGACCTACTACGAGCAGTACTTC
CDR3 protein: CASSATGTYYEQYF

V gene: TRBV27
D gene: -
J gene: TRBJ1-2
clone size: -
CDR3 DNA: TGTGCCATGGAAGCTAACTATGGCTACACCTTC
CDR3 protein: CAMEANYGYTF

V gene: TRBV19
D gene: -
J gene: TRBJ2-3
clone size: many
CDR3 DNA: TGTGCCAGTAGTAGGTTAGGGATCGGGACAGATACGCAGTATTTT
CDR3 protein: CASSRLGIGTDTQYF

V gene: TRBV29-1
D gene: TRBD2
J gene: TRBJ2-1
clone size: -
CDR3 DNA: TGCAGCGTTGAAGGGTTAGCGGGAAGTGAGCAGTTCTTC
CDR3 protein: CSVEGLAGSEQFF

V gene: TRBV20-1
D gene: -
J gene: TRBJ2-1
clone size: -
CDR3 DNA: TGCAGTGCTGGGGAAGGGAATGAGCAGTTCTTC
CDR3 protein: CSAGEGNEQFF

V gene: TRBV21-1
D gene: -
J gene: TRBJ1-5
clone size: -
CDR3 DNA: TGTGCCAGCAGCAAAGCGGGTGGACAGGGGGCGATTCAGCCCCAGCATTTT
CDR3 protein: CASSKAGGQGAIQPQHF

V gene: TRBV5-1
D gene: -
J gene: TRBJ2-4
clone size: once
CDR3 DNA: TGCGCCAGCAGCTTTTATGGAGTTAATGCCAAAAACATTCAGTACTTC
CDR3 protein: CASSFYGVNAKNIQYF